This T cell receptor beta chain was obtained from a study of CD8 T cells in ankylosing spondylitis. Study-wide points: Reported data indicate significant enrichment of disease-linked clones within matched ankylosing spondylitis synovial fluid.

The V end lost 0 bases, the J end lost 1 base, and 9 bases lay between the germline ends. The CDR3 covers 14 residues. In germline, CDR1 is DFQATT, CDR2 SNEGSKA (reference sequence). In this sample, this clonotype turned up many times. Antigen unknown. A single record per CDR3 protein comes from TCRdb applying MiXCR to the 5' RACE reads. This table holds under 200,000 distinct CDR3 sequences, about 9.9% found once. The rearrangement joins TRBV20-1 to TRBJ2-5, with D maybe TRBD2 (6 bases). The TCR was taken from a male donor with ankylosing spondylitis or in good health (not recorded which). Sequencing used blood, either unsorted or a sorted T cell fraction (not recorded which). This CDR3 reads CSARDMEGQETQYF. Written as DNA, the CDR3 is TGCAGTGCTAGAGATATGGAGGGCCAAGAGACCCAGTACTTC.